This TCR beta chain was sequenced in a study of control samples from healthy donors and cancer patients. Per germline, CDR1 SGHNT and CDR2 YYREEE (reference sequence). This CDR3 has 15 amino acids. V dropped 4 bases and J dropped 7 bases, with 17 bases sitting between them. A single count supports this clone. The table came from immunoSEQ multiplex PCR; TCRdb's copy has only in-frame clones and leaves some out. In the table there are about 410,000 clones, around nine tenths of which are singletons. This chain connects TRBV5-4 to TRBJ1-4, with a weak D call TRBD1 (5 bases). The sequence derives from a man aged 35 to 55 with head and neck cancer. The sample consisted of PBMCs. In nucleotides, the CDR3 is TGTGCCAGCAGCCGATGGTCGCCTGGGGGTGAAAAACTGTTTTTT. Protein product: CASSRWSPGGEKLFF.